The sequence of this TCR beta chain was determined in a study of OX40 agonist ivuxolimab in advanced cancers. Study-wide results and limits: CD8+ T cells (on average) carried more expanded clones than CD4+ T cells.

Assay used: immunoSEQ multiplex PCR; TCRdb lists only in-frame clones, some missing. The sample includes 57,000 or so clones, 75% to 95% of them seen just once. For this clone: Its cognate antigen is unknown.

Germline-derived CDR1 and CDR2 are LNHDA and SQIVND (reference sequence). V was shortened by 4 bases and J by 4 bases, with 14 bases between the two germline ends. This CDR3 has 15 residues. This clonotype was sampled from an adult with an advanced solid tumor such as melanoma, head and neck, liver or kidney cancer. Material: CD4+ or CD8+ T cells sorted from blood, obtained in a trial of the OX40 agonist ivuxolimab. The V and J genes are TRBV19 and TRBJ2-1; the D is unclear. The CDR3 coding sequence is TGTGCCAGTAGTAAGTCCGGGTCGATTTACAATGAGCAGTTCTTC. Protein product: CASSKSGSIYNEQFF.